The TCR beta chain described here comes from a study of T cell responses to AZD1222 COVID-19 vaccine. Notes on the study in general: Mostly white British, mostly female donors; authors suggested clonal diversity may be underestimated.

For this clone: Its antigen is still unknown.

The protocol was immunoSEQ multiplex PCR, while the TCRdb copy is restricted to in-frame clones and leaves out a portion. The table has 150,000 to 200,000 clones, around 92% seen once; the top ten hold around 9.3%. Specimen: peripheral blood, collected on day 0 of AZD1222 vaccination. This receptor was obtained from an adult in good health.

CDR3 sequence: CAREGRATNEKLFF. Written as DNA, the CDR3 is TGTGCCAGGGAAGGGAGGGCAACTAATGAAAAACTGTTTTTT. V and J are TRBV27 and TRBJ1-4; D not certain. This CDR3 spans 14 amino acids. CDR1 and CDR2 (germline): MNHEY, SMNVEV (reference sequence). Trimming shortened V by 9 bases and J by 0 bases, and 11 bases separated the two germline ends.